One sample yielded the 11 T cell receptor beta chains listed below, sequenced in a study of control samples from healthy donors and cancer patients. The data were produced by immunoSEQ multiplex PCR, yet TCRdb's version contains in-frame clones alone and is incomplete. This specimen shows roughly 200,000 clones; the ten leading clones hold about 2.2%. The source material was blood. Every receptor here comes from a woman aged 30 to 39 in good health.

The rearrangement joins TRBV5-1 to TRBJ2-5; TRBD1 or TRBD2 may be the D gene (6 bases each). Per the germline V gene, CDR1 is SGHRS and CDR2 is YFSETQ. The CDR3 runs 16 residues. V gave up 0 bases and J gave up 1 base, with 13 bases separating them. CDR3 sequence (DNA): TGCGCCAGCAGCTTGGGGGGGGCGGGGACCCAAGAGACCCAGTACTTC. It codes for CASSLGGAGTQETQYF. The variable domain in full, completed from reference TRBV5-1 and TRBJ2-5, reads KAGVTQTPRYLIKTRGQQVTLSCSPISGHRSVSWYQQTPGQGLQFLFEYFSETQRNKGNFPGRFSGRQFSNSRSEMNVSTLELGDSALYLCASSLGGAGTQETQYFGPGTRLLVL.

The chain is built from TRBV4-1 and TRBJ2-7; D may be TRBD1 or TRBD2 (5 bases each). The ends were cut back, 1 base at V and 0 bases at J, with 10 bases in the middle. Germline-derived CDR1 and CDR2 are MGHRA and YSYEKL. The CDR3 spans 15 residues. This CDR3 reads CASSQVAGTSYEQYF. The CDR3 DNA reads TGCGCCAGCAGCCAAGTAGCAGGGACCTCCTACGAGCAGTACTTC.

V usage is TRBV27 and J usage is TRBJ2-5; 7 nucleotides line up with TRBD1. Germline loops: CDR1 MNHEY, CDR2 SMNVEV (reference sequence). The CDR3 is 14 residues long. The ends lost 5 bases at V and 4 bases at J; junction bases unmatched: 7. In DNA, the CDR3 is TGTGCCAGCAGTCCAAGGACAGGTAGAGAGACCCAGTACTTC. Translating gives CASSPRTGRETQYF.

V and J are TRBV2 and TRBJ2-1; TRBD2 agrees at 13 bases. Germline V gene lookup returns CDR1 SNHLY and CDR2 FYNNEI. J was trimmed by 8 bases and V by 7 bases; bases with no gene match: 8. The CDR3 length is 15 residues. CDR3: CASKVGTSGVYEQFF. CDR3 DNA: TGTGCCAGCAAGGTTGGGACTAGCGGGGTCTATGAGCAGTTCTTC.

This chain uses TRBV19 with TRBJ1-1; D remains unclear. V was clipped by 6 bases and J by 0 bases, with 8 bases between them. Germline CDR1 reads LNHDA; CDR2 reads SQIVND (reference sequence). The CDR3 extends over 13 amino acids. CDR3 region: CASSPSLNTEAFF. In nucleotides, the CDR3 is TGTGCCAGTAGCCCTAGCCTGAACACTGAAGCTTTCTTT.

The rearrangement links TRBV9 to TRBJ2-5; 13 bases agree with TRBD2. This CDR3 contains 17 residues. The V segment lost 3 bases and the J segment 4 bases; nucleotides outside the gene matches: 9. Per germline, CDR1 SGDLS and CDR2 YYNGEE. CDR3 protein: CASSAPLAGGKGETQYF. Written as DNA, the CDR3 is TGTGCCAGCAGCGCCCCACTAGCGGGGGGGAAGGGAGAGACCCAGTACTTC.

The chain couples TRBV7-2 to TRBJ1-5; possible D gene TRBD1, 6 bases. The CDR3 extends over 15 amino acids. Trimming left V 1 base short and J 4 bases short, with 11 bases between. Germline assignment: CDR1 SGHTA and CDR2 FQGNSA. The CDR3 region has the DNA TGTGCCAGCAGCTTAGACGGGACAATTAATCAGCCCCAGCATTTT. It specifies CASSLDGTINQPQHF.

The chain recombines TRBV30 with TRBJ1-6; D gene ambiguous. Trimming cost V 5 bases and J 10 bases, with 15 bases left between them. Germline V gives CDR1 GTSNPN, CDR2 SVGIG (reference sequence). The CDR3 has 13 residues. CDR3 residues: CAWASGEISPLHF. The CDR3 nucleotides read TGTGCCTGGGCCTCGGGAGAGATATCACCCCTCCACTTT.

The gene calls are TRBV18 and TRBJ2-7; D call uncertain. Trimming took off 3 bases at V and 2 bases at J, with 8 bases between the two ends. From germline, CDR1 is KGHSH and CDR2 LQKENI. This CDR3 region has 13 residues. The CDR3 is CASSPVDAYEQYF. For the CDR3, the DNA is TGTGCCAGCTCACCCGTGGACGCCTACGAGCAGTACTTC.

J is TRBJ1-5 and V is TRBV11-2, with D possibly matching TRBD1 (5 bases). V lost 6 bases and J 3 bases, leaving 9 bases between the germline ends. The CDR3 contains 13 residues. CDR1 and CDR2 (germline): SGHAT, FQNNGV. CDR3 coding DNA: TGTGCCAGCAGTGACAGTAACAATCAGCCCCAGCATTTT. Protein: CASSDSNNQPQHF.

The CDR3 bases are TGTGCCAGCAGCTTAGTGGGGGCGGGAATCAATCAGCCCCAGCATTTT. It codes for CASSLVGAGINQPQHF. The chain joins TRBV7-2 to TRBJ1-5; the D gene is possibly TRBD1 (6 bases). The CDR3 extends over 16 amino acids. Germline values: CDR1 SGHTA, CDR2 FQGNSA. V gave up 1 base and J gave up 3 bases, with 13 bases separating them. The entire variable domain, with the rest obtained from reference TRBV7-2 and TRBJ1-5, is as follows: GAGVSQSPSNKVTEKGKDVELRCDPISGHTALYWYRQSLGQGLEFLIYFQGNSAPDKSGLPSDRFSAERTGGSVSTLTIQRTQQEDSAVYLCASSLVGAGINQPQHFGDGTRLSIL.